This entry lists 24 T cell receptor beta chains sequenced from one sample in a study of somatic mutations in cytotoxic T cells in rheumatoid arthritis. Data came from immunoSEQ multiplex PCR; TCRdb stores just in-frame clones and leaves some out. This table has about 14,000 clones, under 80% appearing once. The sequenced sample consisted of CD8+ T cells sorted from blood. Receptor source: an adult with rheumatoid arthritis.

The V call is TRBV7-9, the J call TRBJ2-3, with TRBD2 as a possible D gene (7 bases). Per the germline V gene, CDR1 is SEHNR and CDR2 is FQNEAQ (reference sequence). CDR3 length: 16 residues. Trimming took off 7 bases at V and 5 bases at J, with 22 bases between the two ends. CDR3 residues: CASTPGAGADKDTQYF. Written as DNA, the CDR3 is TGTGCCAGCACTCCTGGGGCGGGGGCCGACAAAGATACGCAGTATTTT. Supplemented by reference TRBV7-9 and TRBJ2-3, the full variable domain reads DTGVSQNPRHKITKRGQNVTFRCDPISEHNRLYWYRQTLGQGPEFLTYFQNEAQLEKSRLLSDRFSAERPKGSFSTLEIQRTEQGDSAMYLCASTPGAGADKDTQYFGPGTRLTVL.

The V call is TRBV12-5, the J call TRBJ1-1, with D maybe TRBD1 (5 bases). Trimming pared 1 base from V and 4 bases from J, leaving 7 bases between. This CDR3 is 13 amino acids long. In germline, CDR1 is LGHNT, CDR2 FRNRAP. The DNA for the CDR3 is TGTGCTAGTGGTTTGGACGGGGGCACTGAAGCTTTCTTT. This encodes CASGLDGGTEAFF.

This clone was recorded only once. This chain joins TRBV7-2 and TRBJ2-1; tentative D call: TRBD2 (6 bases). The CDR3 is made up of 18 amino acids. The V end lost 4 bases, the J end lost 9 bases, and 28 bases lay between the germline ends. The germline V gene has CDR1 SGHTA and CDR2 FQGNSA. The CDR3 loop is CASSSTVGASKWGLEQFF. In DNA, the CDR3 is TGTGCCAGCAGCTCGACGGTCGGCGCGAGTAAATGGGGACTTGAGCAGTTCTTC.

The J gene is TRBJ1-2, the V gene TRBV2; D is unresolved. This CDR3 contains 13 residues. Germline CDR1 and CDR2: SNHLY and FYNNEI. V was pared by 4 bases and J by 5 bases, with 11 bases between. Here the CDR3 reads CASSVTQTYGYTF. CDR3 coding DNA: TGTGCCAGCAGTGTGACACAAACTTATGGCTACACCTTC.

This clone was observed a handful of times. V is TRBV10-1 and J is TRBJ2-7; D is tentatively TRBD1 or TRBD2 (5 bases each). The CDR3 sequence is 14 residues long. V lost 0 bases to trimming and J lost 6 bases, with 12 bases between them. Germline values: CDR1 WNHNN, CDR2 SYGVQD (reference sequence). CDR3 nucleotides: TGCGCCAGCAGTGAGTCAGGGGACGTTGGCGAGCAGTACTTC. Translated: CASSESGDVGEQYF.

This clone appeared once. The chain uses TRBV6-1 and TRBJ2-5, with a possible D match to TRBD1 (5 bases). CDR1 MNHNS and CDR2 SASEGT come from the germline V gene. This CDR3 is 16 amino acids long. Trimming took off 2 bases at V and 5 bases at J, with 18 bases between the two ends. This chain's CDR3 is CASSERGPRAAETQYF. CDR3 sequence (DNA): TGTGCCAGCAGTGAAAGGGGTCCTAGGGCGGCCGAGACCCAGTACTTC.

The chain employs TRBV6-6 and TRBJ2-3, with 8 bases lining up with TRBD2. V shed 5 bases, J shed 0 bases, and the junction held 7 bases outside the gene matches. CDR1 is MNHNY and CDR2 is SVGAGI in the germline V gene (reference sequence). The CDR3 length is 16 residues. The CDR3 DNA reads as TGTGCCAGCAGTACCTTAGCGGGGCACAGCACAGATACGCAGTATTTT. This sequence encodes CASSTLAGHSTDTQYF.

The J gene is TRBJ2-2, the V gene TRBV27, with a possible D match to TRBD1 (6 bases). Trimming took 4 bases from V and 5 from J, leaving 20 bases between them. CDR3 length: 17 residues. The germline CDR1 and CDR2 sequences are MNHEY and SMNVEV (reference sequence). The CDR3 region is CASSSSNRERWTGELFF. CDR3 nucleotides: TGTGCCAGCAGTTCATCGAACAGGGAAAGATGGACCGGGGAGCTGTTTTTT.

V usage is TRBV11-1 and J usage is TRBJ1-1; no reliable D call. This CDR3 comprises 11 residues. Trimming left V 6 bases short and J 1 base short, with 3 bases between. From germline, CDR1 is SGHAT and CDR2 FQDESV (reference sequence). The CDR3 nucleotides read TGTGCCAGCAGTCAGAACACTGAAGCTTTCTTT. As protein: CASSQNTEAFF.

This clone was recorded a few times. The chain combines TRBV6-4 with TRBJ1-2; no definite D call. Germline V gene sequence: CDR1 MRHNA, CDR2 SNTAGT. Between the trimmed V and J ends, which lost 3 bases and 9 bases, there was a span of 11 bases. CDR3 length: 12 amino acids. CDR3: CASSDSEWSYTF. CDR3 DNA: TGTGCCAGCAGTGATTCTGAGTGGAGCTACACCTTC.

This sequence joins TRBV11-2 and TRBJ1-1; no reliable D call. In germline, CDR1 is SGHAT, CDR2 FQNNGV. This CDR3 contains 13 residues. V lost 0 bases, J lost 10 bases, and 12 bases lay in between. The CDR3 DNA reads TGTGCCAGCAGCTTAGAGGGGTCCCAAACAGCTTTCTTT. This encodes CASSLEGSQTAFF.

The chain's CDR3 is CASSEKENTEAFF. The CDR3 DNA is TGTGCCAGCAGTGAGAAGGAGAACACTGAAGCTTTCTTT. J is TRBJ1-1 and V is TRBV6-4, with D unresolved. The CDR3 is 13 residues long. The germline gives CDR1 MRHNA, CDR2 SNTAGT. The V end lost 3 bases, the J end lost 1 base, and 6 bases lay between the germline ends.

This clone was detected only a few times. The chain recombines TRBV7-8 with TRBJ1-1; 7 nucleotides match TRBD1. Germline V gene sequence: CDR1 SGHVS, CDR2 FQNEAQ. This CDR3 region has 14 residues. V lost 2 bases to trimming and J lost 8 bases; unmatched junction nucleotides: 8. CDR3 in amino acids: CASSLPDRVAEAFF. The CDR3 DNA is TGTGCCAGCAGCTTACCCGACAGGGTGGCGGAAGCTTTCTTT.

This chain connects TRBV7-2 to TRBJ1-1; no clear D gene. Germline V gene lookup returns CDR1 SGHTA and CDR2 FQGNSA. The CDR3 spans 14 residues. V lost 3 bases and J 1 base, leaving 9 bases between the germline ends. The CDR3 loop is CASSFVTANTEAFF. The CDR3, as DNA: TGTGCCAGCAGCTTCGTGACGGCGAACACTGAAGCTTTCTTT.

This chain connects TRBV19 to TRBJ2-5; the D gene is possibly TRBD1 (6 bases). CDR1 is LNHDA, CDR2 SQIVND, per germline (reference sequence). CDR3 size: 13 residues. Trimming cost V 3 bases and J 4 bases, with 9 bases left between them. CDR3 sequence (DNA): TGTGCCAGTAGTATGGGGACACTAGAGACCCAGTACTTC. Its translation: CASSMGTLETQYF.

This chain connects TRBV2 to TRBJ2-5, with 8 bases fitting TRBD1. J gave up 1 base and V 0 bases, and 4 bases lay outside the gene matches. The CDR3 is 16 residues long. Germline V CDR1 and CDR2: SNHLY, FYNNEI. CDR3 loop: CASSEAPGTGQETQYF. Written as DNA, the CDR3 is TGTGCCAGCAGTGAAGCGCCCGGGACAGGCCAAGAGACCCAGTACTTC.

V is TRBV7-9 and J is TRBJ2-3; no definite D call. The germline V and J ends were trimmed by 5 bases and 2 bases, with 8 bases remaining between them. Germline V gives CDR1 SEHNR, CDR2 FQNEAQ (reference sequence). This CDR3 has 13 amino acids. CDR3 DNA sequence: TGTGCCAGCAGCAAGCACCCCACAGATACGCAGTATTTT. The encoded protein is CASSKHPTDTQYF.

By share, this clone counts as medium-sized (0.01 to 0.1%). The chain combines TRBV28 with TRBJ2-1, with 8 bases matching TRBD2. Germline CDR1 MDHEN, CDR2 SYDVKM. The CDR3 covers 15 residues. J lost 1 base, V lost 6 bases, and 5 bases had no gene match. The CDR3 region is CASSGRGGSYNEQFF. CDR3 nucleotide sequence: TGTGCCAGCAGCGGACGGGGGGGTTCCTACAATGAGCAGTTCTTC.

The CDR3 nucleotides read TGTGCCAGTAGTATCAGGGAAGTCGTCACCGGGGAGCTGTTTTTT. Its protein is CASSIREVVTGELFF. V is TRBV19 and J is TRBJ2-2; TRBD1 is a possible D gene (5 bases). Trimming shortened V by 3 bases and J by 4 bases, and 12 bases separated the two germline ends. The V gene's germline CDR1 is LNHDA and CDR2 SQIVND (reference sequence). This CDR3 has 15 amino acids. Complete variable domain (other parts from reference TRBV19 and TRBJ2-2): DGGITQSPKYLFRKEGQNVTLSCEQNLNHDAMYWYRQDPGQGLRLIYYSQIVNDFQKGDIAEGYSVSREKKESFPLTVTSAQKNPTAFYLCASSIREVVTGELFFGEGSRLTVL.

This chain uses TRBV29-1 with TRBJ1-2; D is undetermined. From germline, CDR1 is SQVTM and CDR2 ANQGSEA. The V and J ends lost 3 bases and 1 base respectively, with 6 bases between them. The CDR3 extends over 12 amino acids. In DNA, the CDR3 is TGCAGCGTTGAGGATATTAACTATGGCTACACCTTC. It codes for CSVEDINYGYTF.

V is TRBV4-1 and J is TRBJ2-2; D call uncertain. Between the trimmed V and J ends, which lost 4 bases and 0 bases, there was a span of 12 bases. Germline loops: CDR1 MGHRA, CDR2 YSYEKL. The CDR3 is made up of 16 amino acids. This chain's CDR3 is CASSPSGLANTGELFF. In nucleotides, the CDR3 is TGCGCCAGCAGCCCCTCCGGGCTCGCGAACACCGGGGAGCTGTTTTTT.

The genes are TRBV15 and TRBJ2-7; D may be TRBD2 (6 bases). Trimming stripped 5 bases from V and 2 bases from J, with 10 bases between. The CDR3 has 13 amino acids. Germline assignment: CDR1 LNHNV and CDR2 YYDKDF (reference sequence). This CDR3 reads CATSWEDAYEQYF. The CDR3 region has the DNA TGTGCCACCAGCTGGGAGGACGCCTACGAGCAGTACTTC.

The CDR3 here is CASSNRMGQYV. The DNA of the CDR3 is TGTGCCAGCAGCAACAGAATGGGGCAGTACGTC. The chain links TRBV21-1 to TRBJ2-7; the DNA was not compared with TRBD1, the D call given in the table. TRBV21-1 is annotated as a pseudogene. This CDR3 has 11 residues.

As DNA, the CDR3 is TGCGCCAGCAGCTTGGCGCACCAATCTCCCTCTTACGAGCAGTACTTC. Protein product: CASSLAHQSPSYEQYF. The rearrangement links TRBV5-1 to TRBJ2-7; D remains unclear. The CDR3 covers 16 residues. Per germline, CDR1 SGHRS and CDR2 YFSETQ. V was shortened by 0 bases and J by 4 bases, with 17 bases between the two germline ends. The full variable domain, in which reference TRBV5-1 and TRBJ2-7 provide the parts outside the CDR3, is KAGVTQTPRYLIKTRGQQVTLSCSPISGHRSVSWYQQTPGQGLQFLFEYFSETQRNKGNFPGRFSGRQFSNSRSEMNVSTLELGDSALYLCASSLAHQSPSYEQYFGPGTRLTVT.